The 5 T cell receptor beta chains listed next were all sequenced from one sample in a study of cytomegalovirus exposure and HLA in healthy donors. This table comes from immunoSEQ multiplex PCR, and its TCRdb copy is limited to in-frame clones, with some not included. The data contain about 220,000 clones, about 90% of them seen just once; the ten biggest clones take up roughly 3%. The sample taken for sequencing was PBMCs. The receptors were sampled from a young woman in good health and CMV-seronegative.

The rearrangement links TRBV6-1 to TRBJ2-7; tentatively, D is TRBD2 (5 bases). Trimming pared 6 bases from V and 2 bases from J, leaving 11 bases between. CDR1 is MNHNS and CDR2 is SASEGT in the germline V gene. The CDR3 has 13 amino acids. CDR3 DNA sequence: TGTGCCAGCAGAGTAGCGCAGACCTACGAGCAGTACTTC. The encoded protein is CASRVAQTYEQYF.

This clone came up once. V is TRBV29-1 and J is TRBJ2-3; a possible D gene is TRBD1 (6 bases). The CDR3 extends over 13 amino acids. The V gene's germline CDR1 is SQVTM and CDR2 ANQGSEA. The V end lost 3 bases, the J end lost 6 bases, and 13 bases lay between the germline ends. Here the CDR3 reads CSVETGLEDTQYF. DNA for the CDR3: TGCAGCGTTGAGACAGGCCTCGAGGATACGCAGTATTTT.

This clone appeared a single time. The rearrangement uses TRBV27 and TRBJ1-4, with 9 bases fitting TRBD1. Trimming at V came to 3 bases and at J to 8 bases, leaving 10 bases not matched to a gene. The CDR3 is made up of 16 amino acids. Per the germline V gene, CDR1 is MNHEY and CDR2 is SMNVEV (reference sequence). CDR3 sequence: CASSFLGTGIEEKLFF. The CDR3 DNA sequence: TGTGCCAGCAGTTTCCTTGGGACAGGGATAGAGGAAAAACTGTTTTTT.

This chain uses TRBV5-4 with TRBJ2-7; the D gene is possibly TRBD1 (9 bases). Trimming stripped 3 bases from V and 4 bases from J, with 20 bases between. CDR1 is SGHNT and CDR2 is YYREEE in the germline V gene (reference sequence). The CDR3 runs to 16 residues. The CDR3 DNA is TGTGCCAGCAGCTCGGGAGGGGGACAGGGACTATACGAGCAGTACTTC. This gives the protein CASSSGGGQGLYEQYF. The entire variable domain, with the rest obtained from reference TRBV5-4 and TRBJ2-7, is as follows: ETGVTQSPTHLIKTRGQQVTLRCSSQSGHNTVSWYQQALGQGPQFIFQYYREEENGRGNFPPRFSGLQFPNYSSELNVNALELDDSALYLCASSSGGGQGLYEQYFGPGTRLTVT.

The chain links TRBV18 to TRBJ2-5; possibly TRBD2 for D (5 bases). Germline V gives CDR1 KGHSH, CDR2 LQKENI. Deletions cut 6 bases from V and 1 base from J, with 9 bases between. This CDR3 has 13 residues. The CDR3 coding sequence is TGTGCCAGCTCCTGGACTCGCCAAGAGACCCAGTACTTC. It is translated as CASSWTRQETQYF. The variable domain in full, completed from reference TRBV18 and TRBJ2-5, reads NAGVMQNPRHLVRRRGQEARLRCSPMKGHSHVYWYRQLPEEGLKFMVYLQKENIIDESGMPKERFSAEFPKEGPSILRIQQVVRGDSAAYFCASSWTRQETQYFGPGTRLLVL.